What follows are 20 T cell receptor beta chains derived from one specimen sequenced in a study of blood T cell repertoires in COVID-19. Clones were sequenced by immunoSEQ multiplex PCR, and TCRdb holds only the in-frame ones, with some missing. The sample has 250,000 to 300,000 clones, 85% to 90% seen once. Sequencing was performed on peripheral blood. These receptors came from a woman aged 30 to 39 with COVID-19, enrolled during active disease.

CDR3 coding DNA: TGTGCCAGCAGCTTAGGGGGACAGAGGGGTGGCTACACCTTC. Translating it yields CASSLGGQRGGYTF. This chain connects TRBV7-2 to TRBJ1-2; 7 positions match TRBD1. Germline V lookup: CDR1 SGHTA, CDR2 FQGNSA. The CDR3 runs to 14 residues. V was pared by 1 base and J by 7 bases, with 6 bases of the junction left unmatched.

The chain carries TRBV9 and TRBJ2-1; 9 nucleotides agree with TRBD2. Germline lookup yields CDR1 SGDLS and CDR2 YYNGEE. This CDR3 has 15 amino acids. The V gene end was trimmed by 3 bases and the J gene end by 10 bases; junction bases not matched to a gene: 11. The CDR3 nucleotides are TGTGCCAGCAGCGGCCTGACTAGCGGTATGAGAGAGCAGTTCTTC. Translated: CASSGLTSGMREQFF.

The rearrangement links TRBV10-2 to TRBJ2-1; tentatively, D is TRBD2 (6 bases). Germline lookup yields CDR1 WSHSY and CDR2 SAAADI. The V end lost 8 bases, the J end lost 0 bases, and 11 bases lay between the germline ends. The CDR3 length is 14 residues. The CDR3 nucleotides are TGCGCCAGCCAAGCGGGCCTCTCCTACAATGAGCAGTTCTTC. It is translated as CASQAGLSYNEQFF.

The V gene is TRBV6-5, the J gene TRBJ1-1; D gene uncertain. Looked up from germline, CDR1 is MNHEY and CDR2 is SVGAGI. The CDR3 runs to 15 residues. With 0 bases removed from V and 2 bases from J, the gap between germline ends came to 10 bases. The CDR3 protein is CASSYSRVGNTEAFF. Here the CDR3 DNA reads TGTGCCAGCAGTTACTCGAGGGTCGGAAACACTGAAGCTTTCTTT.

The chain uses TRBV10-1 and TRBJ2-1; TRBD2 might be the D (5 bases). The CDR3 is 15 amino acids. Deletions cut 5 bases from V and 6 bases from J, with 17 bases between. Germline CDR1 and CDR2: WNHNN and SYGVQD (reference sequence). CDR3 loop: CASSPSVASLNEQFF. DNA of the CDR3: TGCGCCAGCAGTCCGTCGGTAGCGAGCCTCAATGAGCAGTTCTTC.

The rearrangement links TRBV7-9 to TRBJ2-1; 8 positions agree with TRBD1. CDR3 length equals 15 residues. J was trimmed by 1 base and V by 5 bases; bases with no gene match: 4. CDR1 SEHNR and CDR2 FQNEAQ come from the germline V gene (reference sequence). The DNA for the CDR3 is TGTGCCAGCAGCACTCAGGGGGCGTCCTACAATGAGCAGTTCTTC. Residues: CASSTQGASYNEQFF.

Regarding this clone: The same CDR3 arises from other DNA sequences in this sample as well. The J gene is TRBJ1-5, the V gene TRBV2; D is ambiguous. This CDR3 contains 12 residues. V dropped 8 bases and J dropped 4 bases, with 9 bases sitting between them. Per the germline V gene, CDR1 is SNHLY and CDR2 is FYNNEI. The CDR3: CASSRSNQPQHF. CDR3 sequence (DNA): TGTGCCAGCTCCCGGTCGAATCAGCCCCAGCATTTT.

The rearrangement links TRBV4-1 to TRBJ2-7; D is perhaps TRBD1 (5 bases). The CDR3 covers 14 residues. Germline-derived CDR1 and CDR2 are MGHRA and YSYEKL. V dropped 3 bases and J dropped 0 bases, with 9 bases sitting between them. DNA for the CDR3: TGCGCCAGCAGCCAGGGGCGGTACTCCTACGAGCAGTACTTC. Translated: CASSQGRYSYEQYF.

This chain uses TRBV12-3 or TRBV12-4 with TRBJ2-7; 7 nucleotides agree with TRBD1. The CDR3 covers 13 residues. Trimming took 1 base from V and 7 from J; bases not matched to a gene: 4. CDR3 nucleotide sequence: TGTGCCAGCAGTTTAGAGGGGGCATGGGAGCAGTACTTC. It translates to CASSLEGAWEQYF.

The V gene is TRBV11-2, the J gene TRBJ1-5; no clear D gene. The CDR3 has 13 amino acids. The germline V and J ends were trimmed by 3 bases and 9 bases, with 12 bases remaining between them. Looked up from germline, CDR1 is SGHAT and CDR2 is FQNNGV. The CDR3, as DNA: TGTGCCAGCAGCTTGACCCACAGTCGGCCCCAGCATTTT. Translating it yields CASSLTHSRPQHF.

The table lists this clone with a count of one. The chain is built from TRBV28 and TRBJ2-2; D gene unclear. V gave up 5 bases and J gave up 2 bases, with 3 bases separating them. The CDR3 runs 12 residues. Germline CDR1 MDHEN, CDR2 SYDVKM. CDR3 nucleotides: TGTGCCAGCAGTCTAAACACCGGGGAGCTGTTTTTT. The encoded protein is CASSLNTGELFF. Full variable domain (missing parts from reference TRBV28 and TRBJ2-2): DVKVTQSSRYLVKRTGEKVFLECVQDMDHENMFWYRQDPGLGLRLIYFSYDVKMKEKGDIPEGYSVSREKKERFSLILESASTNQTSMYLCASSLNTGELFFGEGSRLTVL.

CDR3: CASSLTGLTEAFF. The CDR3, as DNA: TGTGCCAGCAGCTTGACAGGATTGACTGAAGCTTTCTTT. The chain carries TRBV7-9 and TRBJ1-1; perhaps TRBD1 as D (6 bases). This CDR3 has 13 residues. CDR1 is SEHNR, CDR2 FQNEAQ, per germline (reference sequence). V was clipped by 3 bases and J by 5 bases, with 10 bases between them. The full variable domain, in which reference TRBV7-9 and TRBJ1-1 provide the parts outside the CDR3, is DTGVSQNPRHKITKRGQNVTFRCDPISEHNRLYWYRQTLGQGPEFLTYFQNEAQLEKSRLLSDRFSAERPKGSFSTLEIQRTEQGDSAMYLCASSLTGLTEAFFGQGTRLTVV.

The V call is TRBV30, the J call TRBJ2-1; 7 positions agree with TRBD2. V shed 4 bases and J 6 bases; nucleotides not matched to a gene: 18. This CDR3 spans 17 amino acids. Germline CDR1 and CDR2: GTSNPN and SVGIG (reference sequence). CDR3: CAWTPRWNSGWGNEQFF. The CDR3 nucleotides read TGTGCCTGGACTCCACGCTGGAATAGCGGGTGGGGCAATGAGCAGTTCTTC.

This chain uses TRBV5-1 with TRBJ2-6; 9 positions match TRBD1. Germline V gene sequence: CDR1 SGHRS, CDR2 YFSETQ. The trim removed 7 bases at V and 4 bases at J, leaving 6 bases unmatched. This CDR3 is built from 15 residues. The CDR3 nucleotides read TGCGCCAGCGGGCGGACAGGGGCCGGGGCCAACGTCCTGACTTTC. It codes for CASGRTGAGANVLTF.

The gene calls are TRBV6-5 and TRBJ2-5, with D perhaps matching TRBD2 (6 bases). This CDR3 is 13 amino acids long. Germline V CDR1 and CDR2: MNHEY, SVGAGI. Trimming removed 3 bases from V and 7 bases from J, with 12 bases in between. The CDR3 loop is CASSYEGGGTQYF. The CDR3 DNA is TGTGCCAGCAGTTATGAGGGAGGAGGGACCCAGTACTTC.

The rearrangement joins TRBV30 to TRBJ1-5; no clear D gene. Germline loops: CDR1 GTSNPN, CDR2 SVGIG (reference sequence). This CDR3 spans 11 amino acids. The V and J ends lost 2 bases and 9 bases respectively, with 8 bases between them. CDR3 sequence (DNA): TGTGCCTGGAGTCTCACGGGGCCCCAGCATTTT. Protein product: CAWSLTGPQHF.

This clone was counted once. This chain joins TRBV24-1 and TRBJ2-5; a possible D gene is TRBD2 (5 bases). This CDR3 comprises 13 residues. Trimming removed 5 bases at V and 4 bases at J, with 10 bases between. Germline CDR1 and CDR2: KGHDR and SFDVKD. The CDR3 region is CATSGRFLETQYF. DNA for the CDR3: TGTGCCACCAGTGGGAGGTTCCTAGAGACCCAGTACTTC.

V is TRBV5-4 and J is TRBJ2-7, with 8 bases fitting TRBD1. Trimming cost V 2 bases and J 4 bases; bases outside gene matches: 2. CDR1 and CDR2 from the germline V gene are SGHNT and YYREEE (reference sequence). The CDR3 extends over 13 amino acids. The CDR3 reads CASSFRTGYEQYF. CDR3 nucleotides: TGTGCCAGCAGCTTTCGGACAGGGTACGAGCAGTACTTC.

The V gene is TRBV28, the J gene TRBJ2-3; tentative D call: TRBD2 (6 bases). The CDR3 length is 13 residues. Germline CDR1 reads MDHEN; CDR2 reads SYDVKM. V dropped 6 bases and J dropped 7 bases, with 14 bases sitting between them. CDR3 DNA: TGTGCCAGCAGGCGCTACGGGGGAAATACGCAGTATTTT. Translated: CASRRYGGNTQYF.

The chain couples TRBV10-2 to TRBJ2-7, with D unresolved. This CDR3 has 12 amino acids. Germline V CDR1 and CDR2: WSHSY, SAAADI. V lost 2 bases, J lost 4 bases, and 6 bases lay in between. Here the CDR3 reads CASSEEPYEQYF. The CDR3 nucleotides read TGCGCCAGCAGTGAGGAGCCTTACGAGCAGTACTTC.